Here is one T cell receptor (beta chain) with its context. Using immunoSEQ multiplex PCR, the repertoire was profiled, and TCRdb retains in-frame clones only, with some absent. The table has tens of thousands of clones, roughly 89% seen once. The source of the sample is a study of blood T cell repertoires in COVID-19. The sequence was collected from a man aged 55 to 70 with COVID-19, enrolled during active disease. The sequenced sample consisted of peripheral blood.

The CDR3: CASRQGYNEQFF. The CDR3 coding sequence is TGTGCCTCCCGACAGGGCTACAATGAGCAGTTCTTC. The V and J genes are TRBV6-5 and TRBJ2-1, with TRBD1 matching 7 bases. The CDR3 sequence is 12 residues long. The trim removed 11 bases at V and 3 bases at J, leaving 4 bases unmatched. The germline V gene has CDR1 MNHEY and CDR2 SVGAGI.